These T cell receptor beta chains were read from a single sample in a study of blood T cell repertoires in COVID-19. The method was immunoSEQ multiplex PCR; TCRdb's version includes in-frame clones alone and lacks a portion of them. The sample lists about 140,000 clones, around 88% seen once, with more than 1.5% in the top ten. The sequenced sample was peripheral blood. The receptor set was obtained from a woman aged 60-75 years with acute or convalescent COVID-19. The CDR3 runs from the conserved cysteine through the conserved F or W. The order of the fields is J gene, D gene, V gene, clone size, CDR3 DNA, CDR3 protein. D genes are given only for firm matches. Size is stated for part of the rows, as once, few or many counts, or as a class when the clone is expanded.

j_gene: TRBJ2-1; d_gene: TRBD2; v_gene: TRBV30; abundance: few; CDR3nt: TGTGCCTGGAGTCCGAGCGGGGGACCTAACAATGAGCAGTTCTTC; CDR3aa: CAWSPSGGPNNEQFF
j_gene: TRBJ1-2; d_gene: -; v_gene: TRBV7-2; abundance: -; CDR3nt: TGTGCCAGCAGCTTACGGGGGGAGGGAACTGTCTATGGCTACACCTTC; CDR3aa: CASSLRGEGTVYGYTF
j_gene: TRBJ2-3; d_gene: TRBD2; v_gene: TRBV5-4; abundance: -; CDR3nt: TGTGCCAGCAGCTTGCTTCTAGCGGGGGGGTCAGATACGCAGTATTTT; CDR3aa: CASSLLLAGGSDTQYF
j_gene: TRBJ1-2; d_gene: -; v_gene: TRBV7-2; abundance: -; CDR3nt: TGTGCCAGCAGCTTAGACGGGGGGCTAAGTTATCGGGGCTACACCTTC; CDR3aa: CASSLDGGLSYRGYTF
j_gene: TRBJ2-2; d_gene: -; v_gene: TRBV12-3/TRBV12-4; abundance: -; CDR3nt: TGTGCCAGCAGCCCGTGGGCATCCGGGGAGCTGTTTTTT; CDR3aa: CASSPWASGELFF
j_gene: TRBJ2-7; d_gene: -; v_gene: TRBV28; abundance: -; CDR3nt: TGTGCCAGCAGTTTAAGTAGCTACCTCTACGAGCAGTACTTC; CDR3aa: CASSLSSYLYEQYF
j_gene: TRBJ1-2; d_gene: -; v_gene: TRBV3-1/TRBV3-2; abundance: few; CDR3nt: TGTGCCAGCAGTCGTGGGGCCTCGAACTATGGCTACACCTTC; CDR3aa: CASSRGASNYGYTF
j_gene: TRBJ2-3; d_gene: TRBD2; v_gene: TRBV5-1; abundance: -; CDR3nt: TGCGCCAGCAGCTATAGCGGGGCCGGAGGATCAGATACGCAGTATTTT; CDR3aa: CASSYSGAGGSDTQYF
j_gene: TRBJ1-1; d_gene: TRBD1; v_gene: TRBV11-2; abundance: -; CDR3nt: TGTGCCAGCAGCGAAGGGACAGTGGGTCACACTGAAGCTTTCTTT; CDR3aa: CASSEGTVGHTEAFF
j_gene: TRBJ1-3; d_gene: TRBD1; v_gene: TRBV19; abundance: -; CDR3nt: TGTGCCAGTTGGACAGGAGACTCTGGAAACACCATATATTTT; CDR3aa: CASWTGDSGNTIYF
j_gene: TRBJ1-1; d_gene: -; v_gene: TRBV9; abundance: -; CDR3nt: TGTGCCAGCAGCCCCCACCCCGTGGGAGGCTTCACTGAAGCTTTCTTT; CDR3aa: CASSPHPVGGFTEAFF
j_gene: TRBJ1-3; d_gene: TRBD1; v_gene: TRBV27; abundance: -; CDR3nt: TGTGCCAGCAGCCAGACAGGGGATGAGCCCGGAAACACCATATATTTT; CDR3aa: CASSQTGDEPGNTIYF
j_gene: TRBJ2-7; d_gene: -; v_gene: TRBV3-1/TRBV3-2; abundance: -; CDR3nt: TGTGCCAGCAGCCAAGGCAACGTCAGGGCCTACGAGCAGTACTTC; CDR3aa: CASSQGNVRAYEQYF
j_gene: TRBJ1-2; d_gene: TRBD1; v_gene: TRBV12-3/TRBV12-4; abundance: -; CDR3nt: TGTGCCAGCAGTTTAGACAGGGGGCAGAGCTACACCTTC; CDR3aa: CASSLDRGQSYTF
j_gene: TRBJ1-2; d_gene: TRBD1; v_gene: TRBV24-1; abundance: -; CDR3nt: TGTGCCACCAGTGATCCGGGACAGGGGGAACGTGGCTACACCTTC; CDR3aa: CATSDPGQGERGYTF
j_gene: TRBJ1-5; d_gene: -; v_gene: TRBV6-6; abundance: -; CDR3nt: TGTGCCAGCATCCCCTCAGGGGATCAGCCCCAGCATTTT; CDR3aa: CASIPSGDQPQHF
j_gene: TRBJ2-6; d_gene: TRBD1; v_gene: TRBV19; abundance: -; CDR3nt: TGTGCCAGTATCAAGGGACAGGGGACCCCTGGGGCCAACGTCCTGACTTTC; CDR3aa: CASIKGQGTPGANVLTF
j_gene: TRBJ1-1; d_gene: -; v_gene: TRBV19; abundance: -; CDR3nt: TGTGCCAGTAGTACGAACCACTACACGGGCACTGAAGCTTTCTTT; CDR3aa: CASSTNHYTGTEAFF
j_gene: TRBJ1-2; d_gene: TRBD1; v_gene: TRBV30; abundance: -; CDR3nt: TGTGCCTGGAGTCCTACAGGGGTTTATAGTGGCTACACCTTC; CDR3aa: CAWSPTGVYSGYTF
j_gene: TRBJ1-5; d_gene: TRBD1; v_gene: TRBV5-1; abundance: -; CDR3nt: TGCGCCAGCAGCAAAGGACAGGGAGATCAGCCCCAGCATTTT; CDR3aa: CASSKGQGDQPQHF
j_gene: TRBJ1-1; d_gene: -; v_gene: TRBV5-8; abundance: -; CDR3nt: TGTGCCAGCAGAGGCAGGGAGGTGAACACTGAAGCTTTCTTT; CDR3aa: CASRGREVNTEAFF
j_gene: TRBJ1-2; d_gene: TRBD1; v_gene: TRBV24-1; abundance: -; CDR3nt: TGTGCCACCAGTGATCCCAGGACAGGAAATGGCTACACCTTC; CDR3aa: CATSDPRTGNGYTF
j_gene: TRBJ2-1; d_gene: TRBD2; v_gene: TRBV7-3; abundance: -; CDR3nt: TGTGCCAGCAGCCCCCGCTTCGGCGGGGGGGCGTTTAGTGAGCAGTTCTTC; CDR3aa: CASSPRFGGGAFSEQFF
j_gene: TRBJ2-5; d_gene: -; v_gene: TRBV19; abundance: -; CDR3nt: TGTGCCAGTAGTGTTAGCGGCGAGACCCAGTACTTC; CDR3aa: CASSVSGETQYF
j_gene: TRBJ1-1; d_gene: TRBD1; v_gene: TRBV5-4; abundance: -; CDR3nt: TGTGCCAGCAGCCACGACAGGGTTGGGGGGAACACTGAAGCTTTCTTT; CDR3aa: CASSHDRVGGNTEAFF
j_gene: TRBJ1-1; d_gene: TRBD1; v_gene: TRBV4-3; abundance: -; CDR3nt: TGCGCCAGCAGCCAAGATAGAACAGGGGGCCGGACTGAAGCTTTCTTT; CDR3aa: CASSQDRTGGRTEAFF
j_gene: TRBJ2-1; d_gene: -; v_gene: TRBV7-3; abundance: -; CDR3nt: TGTGCCAGCAGCTCACCGAGGGAATCCAGTGAGCAGTTCTTC; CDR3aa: CASSSPRESSEQFF
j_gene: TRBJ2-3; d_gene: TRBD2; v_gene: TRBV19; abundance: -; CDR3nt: TGTGCCAGTAGTCCGCGACAGGTAGGACTAGCGGGGGATAGCACAGATACGCAGTATTTT; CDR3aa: CASSPRQVGLAGDSTDTQYF
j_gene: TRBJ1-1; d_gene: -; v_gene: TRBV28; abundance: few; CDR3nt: TGTGCCAGCAGTGCCTCCGGAGGCAAGATGAACACTGAAGCTTTCTTT; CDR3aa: CASSASGGKMNTEAFF
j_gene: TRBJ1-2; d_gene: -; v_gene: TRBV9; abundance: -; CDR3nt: TGTGCCAGCAGCCGGGGAGGGTCTAACTATGGCTACACCTTC; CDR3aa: CASSRGGSNYGYTF
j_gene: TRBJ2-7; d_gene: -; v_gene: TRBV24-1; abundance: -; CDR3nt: TGTGCCACCAGTCGTCAGATAAGCGACGAGCAGTACTTC; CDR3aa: CATSRQISDEQYF
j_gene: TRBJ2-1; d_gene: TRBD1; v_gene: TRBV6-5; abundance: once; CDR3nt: TGTGCCAGCAGTTACTCCGGACAGGCCCAACATGAGCAGTTCTTC; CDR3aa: CASSYSGQAQHEQFF
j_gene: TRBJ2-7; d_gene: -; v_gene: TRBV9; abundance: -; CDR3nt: TGTGCCAGCAGCGTAGGAGGGAGCTACGAGCAGTACTTC; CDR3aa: CASSVGGSYEQYF
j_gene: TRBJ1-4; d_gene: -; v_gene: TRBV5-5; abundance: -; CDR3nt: TGTGCCAGCAGCCGTGGGAGCGACGAAAAACTGTTTTTT; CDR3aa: CASSRGSDEKLFF
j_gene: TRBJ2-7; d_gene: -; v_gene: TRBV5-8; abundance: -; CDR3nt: TGTGCCAGCAGCTTGGATACAGGGATGAAGCAGTACTTC; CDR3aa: CASSLDTGMKQYF
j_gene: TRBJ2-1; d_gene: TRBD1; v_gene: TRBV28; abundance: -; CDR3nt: TGTGCCAGCACTCCCACAGGGGGCTCTTACAATGAGCAGTTCTTC; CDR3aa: CASTPTGGSYNEQFF
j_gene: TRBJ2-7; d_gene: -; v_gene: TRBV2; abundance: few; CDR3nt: TGTGCCAGCAGTGAATCTTTGAGGACAGTGGTGGCTTACGAGCAGTACTTC; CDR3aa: CASSESLRTVVAYEQYF
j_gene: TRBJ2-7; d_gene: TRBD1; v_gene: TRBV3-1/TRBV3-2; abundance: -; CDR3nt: TGTGCCAGCAGTTATACCGGGACAGGGTTCTACGAGCAGTACTTC; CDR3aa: CASSYTGTGFYEQYF
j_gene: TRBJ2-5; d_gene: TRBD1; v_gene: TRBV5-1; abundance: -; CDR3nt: TGCGCCAGCAGCTTGGACAGGGGGCAAGAGACCCAGTACTTC; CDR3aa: CASSLDRGQETQYF
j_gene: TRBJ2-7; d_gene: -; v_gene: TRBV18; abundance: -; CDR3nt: TGTGCCAGCTCACCACAGCCCTCCGAGCAGTACTTC; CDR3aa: CASSPQPSEQYF
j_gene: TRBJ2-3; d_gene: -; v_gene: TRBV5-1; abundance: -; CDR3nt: TGCGCCAGCAGCGGTGACACTGGACACACAGATACGCAGTATTTT; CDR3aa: CASSGDTGHTDTQYF
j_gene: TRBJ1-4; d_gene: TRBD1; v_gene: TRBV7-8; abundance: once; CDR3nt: TGTGCCAGCAGCTTAACCTTTGGGACAGGGGGAGAAAAACTGTTTTTT; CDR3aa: CASSLTFGTGGEKLFF